This T cell receptor beta chain was observed in a study of cytomegalovirus exposure and HLA in healthy donors. This clone was counted a single time. PCR employed 60 Vbeta and 13 Jbeta primers. The repertoire was sequenced with immunoSEQ multiplex PCR; TCRdb's copy has only in-frame clones and lacks some. This sample has around 240,000 clones, with about four fifths found just once. Looked up from germline, CDR1 is SNHLY and CDR2 is FYNNEI. The germline V and J ends were trimmed by 10 bases and 0 bases, with 9 bases remaining between them. The CDR3 spans 13 residues. The chain is built from TRBV2 and TRBJ1-4, with D uncertain. This TCR derives from a woman between 35 and 50 years old in good health and CMV-seropositive. The sequencing input was PBMCs. CDR3 sequence reads: CANSGATNEKLFF. DNA of the CDR3: TGTGCCAATTCAGGTGCAACTAATGAAAAACTGTTTTTT.